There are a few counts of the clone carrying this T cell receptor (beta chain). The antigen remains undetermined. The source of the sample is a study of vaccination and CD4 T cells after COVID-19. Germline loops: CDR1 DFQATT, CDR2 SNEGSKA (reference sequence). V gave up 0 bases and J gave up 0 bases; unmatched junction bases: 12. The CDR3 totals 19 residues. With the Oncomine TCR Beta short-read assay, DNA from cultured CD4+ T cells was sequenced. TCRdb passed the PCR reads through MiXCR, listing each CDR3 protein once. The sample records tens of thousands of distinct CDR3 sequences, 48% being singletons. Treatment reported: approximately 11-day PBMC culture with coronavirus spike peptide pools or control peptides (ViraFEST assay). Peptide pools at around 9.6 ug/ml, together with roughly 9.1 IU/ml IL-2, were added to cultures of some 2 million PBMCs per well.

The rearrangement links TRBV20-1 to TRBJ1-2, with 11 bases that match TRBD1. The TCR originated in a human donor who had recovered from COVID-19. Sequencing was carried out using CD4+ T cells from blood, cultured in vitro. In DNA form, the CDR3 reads TGCAGTGCTAGAGATCAAGCCCGGACAGGGGGCAGCGCTAACTATGGCTACACCTTC. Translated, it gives CSARDQARTGGSANYGYTF.